These 5 T cell receptor beta chains share one sample of origin, sequenced in a study of Graves' ophthalmopathy and Graves' hyperthyroidism. The authors amplified TCR beta CDR3 regions, and they did so from RNA transcripts for repertoire sequencing. HTBI-primed RT-PCR formed the first round, and a multiplex PCR formed the second. TCRdb independently ran MiXCR on the multiplex PCR reads; one entry per CDR3 protein. The data contain around 520,000 distinct CDR3 sequences, about two fifths of them seen just once; the ten biggest clones take up about 4.2%. Sequencing was done on a sample of peripheral blood or thyroid tissue (not recorded which). The receptors derive from an adult man with Graves' hyperthyroidism.

This clonotype was observed at least ten times. J is TRBJ1-2 and V is TRBV29-1, with 9 bases identical to TRBD1. The CDR3 runs to 13 residues. V trimming: 5 bases; J trimming: 2 bases; junction bases outside the gene matches: 3. The germline CDR1 and CDR2 sequences are SQVTM and ANQGSEA. CDR3 protein: CSVSGTGNYGYTF. CDR3 nucleotides: TGCAGCGTTTCCGGGACAGGGAACTATGGCTACACCTTC. Full variable domain (remainder filled in from reference TRBV29-1 and TRBJ1-2): SAVISQKPSRDICQRGTSLTIQCQVDSQVTMMFWYRQQPGQSLTLIATANQGSEATYESGFVIDKFPISRPNLTFSTLTVSNMSPEDSSIYLCSVSGTGNYGYTFGSGTRLTVV.

This clonotype was seen more than once but under ten times. The chain joins TRBV6-5 to TRBJ2-7; no clear D. Germline CDR1 is MNHEY and CDR2 is SVGAGI. The CDR3 has 14 amino acids. V was trimmed by 6 bases and J by 0 bases, leaving 12 bases between them. This chain's CDR3 is CASSPSLISYEQYF. For the CDR3, the DNA is TGTGCCAGCAGCCCGAGCCTTATCTCCTACGAGCAGTACTTC.

The CDR3 sequence: CASSEVSAGGETQYF. CDR3 nucleotides: TGTGCCAGCAGCGAGGTCTCAGCGGGAGGAGAGACCCAGTACTTC. The V call is TRBV5-6, the J call TRBJ2-5; 9 bases fit TRBD2. This CDR3 comprises 15 residues. The germline CDR1 and CDR2 sequences are SGHDT and YYEEEE. The V segment lost 4 bases and the J segment 4 bases; nucleotides outside the gene matches: 8.

The chain links TRBV29-1 to TRBJ2-7, with TRBD1 matching over 9 bases. The CDR3 sequence is 13 residues long. CDR1 and CDR2 from the germline V gene are SQVTM and ANQGSEA. Trimming cost V 7 bases and J 2 bases; bases outside gene matches: 6. The CDR3 bases are TGCAGCGGAGGACAGGGGAGGACCTACGAGCAGTACTTC. This sequence encodes CSGGQGRTYEQYF.

The chain recombines TRBV20-1 with TRBJ2-5, with D maybe TRBD1 (6 bases). V was clipped by 3 bases and J by 9 bases, with 20 bases between them. The CDR3 is made up of 14 amino acids. Per the germline V gene, CDR1 is DFQATT and CDR2 is SNEGSKA (reference sequence). CDR3 in amino acids: CSARGTQGKQPQYF. The CDR3 nucleotides read TGCAGTGCTAGGGGGACACAAGGGAAACAGCCCCAGTACTTC.